A selection of T cell receptor beta chains follows, all from one sample in a study of metastatic and nonmetastatic thyroid tumors. With MiXCR, TCRdb called clones anew from the PCR reads. The table has 34,000 or so clones, over 15% seen once. The sequencing input was blood. Receptors were obtained from a female donor with papillary thyroid cancer or a benign thyroid nodule (not recorded which). Some clones in this sample may be carry-over from other donors' samples. CDR3s include the opening cysteine and the closing phenylalanine or tryptophan. The D gene is left open where the match is weak. Clone sizes are given selectively: once, few, many, or a class where the clone is expanded.

CDR3aa	CDR3nt	abundance	j_gene	d_gene	v_gene
CASSQDVRGPPYNEQFF	TGTGCCAGCAGCCAAGATGTAAGGGGTCCCCCCTACAATGAGCAGTTCTTC	many	TRBJ2-1	-	TRBV3-1
CASSLGGRCLTDTQYF	TGTGCCAGCAGCTTAGGAGGACGGTGCCTCACAGATACGCAGTATTTT	-	TRBJ2-3	-	TRBV7-8
CSASLSFAGSSTDTQYF	TGTAGTGCTAGTTTGAGTTTTGCTGGATCTAGCACAGATACACAGTATTTT	few	TRBJ2-3	-	TRBV20-1
CASSEGRRGQETQYF	TGCGCCAGCAGTGAGGGCCGACGCGGGCAAGAGACCCAGTACTTC	many	TRBJ2-5	-	TRBV10-1
CATRALGTVSQETQYF	TGTGCCACCAGGGCCTTAGGGACAGTATCACAAGAGACCCAGTACTTC	many	TRBJ2-5	TRBD1	TRBV15
CASSLDRWSGPRVQYF	TGTGCCAGCAGCTTAGATCGTTGGAGCGGACCTCGTGTGCAGTACTTC	-	TRBJ2-7	-	TRBV11-2
CASSFGSASGANFLAF	TGTGCCAGCAGTTTTGGATCAGCGTCTGGGGCCAACTTCCTGGCTTTC	-	TRBJ2-6	-	TRBV28
CASIQQGGQGTEAFF	TGTGCCAGCATACAACAGGGGGGACAGGGCACTGAAGCTTTCTTT	-	TRBJ1-1	TRBD1	TRBV6-1
CSARGITDGDNQPQHF	TGCAGTGCTAGAGGAATAACGGACGGCGACAATCAGCCCCAGCATTTT	-	TRBJ1-5	-	TRBV20-1
CASSFGQNYGYTF	TGTGCCAGCAGTTTTGGACAGAACTATGGCTACACCTTC	many	TRBJ1-2	-	TRBV12-3/TRBV12-4
CASSFGGLWTANTEAFF	TGTGCCAGCAGCTTTGGGGGATTATGGACAGCCAACACTGAAGCTTTCTTT	once	TRBJ1-1	-	TRBV11-1
CASSRDHVSNQPQHF	TGTGCCAGTAGTAGGGACCATGTAAGCAATCAGCCCCAGCATTTT	many	TRBJ1-5	-	TRBV19
CAARGSSGGYEQYF	TGTGCCGCACGAGGGTCGTCAGGTGGCTACGAGCAGTACTTC	many	TRBJ2-7	-	TRBV6-1
CSVEGGALGYTF	TGCAGCGTTGAGGGGGGGGCATTAGGCTACACCTTC	many	TRBJ1-2	-	TRBV29-1
CASRQGTNYGYTF	TGTGCCAGCAGACAGGGGACCAACTATGGCTACACCTTC	few	TRBJ1-2	TRBD1	TRBV28
CSASGDRGTYEQYF	TGCAGTGCTAGCGGCGATAGGGGGACCTACGAGCAGTACTTC	many	TRBJ2-7	-	TRBV20-1
CSARRGADTQYF	TGCAGTGCTAGGAGGGGCGCAGATACGCAGTATTTT	many	TRBJ2-3	-	TRBV20-1
CSAYPTSGSGADTQYF	TGCAGTGCATACCCCACTAGCGGGAGTGGGGCAGATACGCAGTATTTT	medium-sized	TRBJ2-3	TRBD2	TRBV20-1
CRVVKSGRAGNEQFF	TGCAGGGTTGTAAAAAGCGGGAGGGCGGGGAATGAGCAGTTCTTC	many	TRBJ2-1	TRBD2	TRBV20-1
CASSHRQGTNEQFF	TGTGCCAGCAGCCACCGACAGGGGACCAATGAGCAGTTCTTC	many	TRBJ2-1	TRBD1	TRBV7-8
CASSRSISMGEDTQYF	TGTGCCAGCAGCCGCTCTATATCTATGGGCGAAGATACCCAGTACTTC	-	TRBJ2-5	-	TRBV9
CASSPVSGWSTDTQYF	TGTGCCAGCTCACCAGTTTCGGGATGGAGCACAGATACGCAGTATTTT	many	TRBJ2-3	-	TRBV18
CASIRGQGYEQYF	TGTGCCAGCATCCGAGGACAGGGGTACGAGCAGTACTTC	-	TRBJ2-7	TRBD1	TRBV4-2
CASRTTGVPNYEQYF	TGTGCCAGCAGGACAACAGGGGTCCCAAACTACGAGCAGTACTTC	medium-sized	TRBJ2-7	TRBD1	TRBV2
CAWRLAGRTDTQYF	TGTGCCTGGAGACTAGCGGGCCGCACAGATACGCAGTATTTT	many	TRBJ2-3	TRBD2	TRBV30
CASSPRLAGGHNEQFF	TGTGCCAGCAGTCCCAGACTAGCGGGAGGGCACAATGAGCAGTTCTTC	many	TRBJ2-1	TRBD2	TRBV12-3/TRBV12-4